This T cell receptor beta chain was recorded in a study of cytomegalovirus exposure and HLA in healthy donors. Study-level findings and limits: In a later analysis, productive TCRs from donors in an Asian-associated ancestry cluster reportedly carried fewer N-insertions than the cohort mean. In a later analysis, HLA-associated TCR beta chains were more clonally expanded than equally common others.

This clone showed up just a few times. Antigen: not known. The PCR contained 60 Vbeta and 13 Jbeta primers. Measured with immunoSEQ multiplex PCR; TCRdb has only the in-frame clones, and not every one. The repertoire holds about 160,000 clones, with 80% as singletons. The CDR3 loop spans 15 amino acids. The germline V gene has CDR1 SGHRS and CDR2 YFSETQ. Between the trimmed V and J ends, which lost 0 bases and 9 bases, there was a span of 15 bases. This sequence was found in a man aged 25-45 years in good health and CMV-seronegative. This chain connects TRBV5-1 to TRBJ1-4; maybe TRBD1 (6 bases). Input material: PBMCs. The CDR3 region is CASSLAGGPVQKLFF. Written as DNA, the CDR3 is TGCGCCAGCAGCTTGGCCGGGGGGCCGGTGCAAAAACTGTTTTTT.